This T cell receptor (beta chain) came from a study of blood T cell repertoires in COVID-19. Study at large: Donors in the United States, Italy and Spain gave samples during acute or convalescent COVID-19. In each case, the material was cDNA or gDNA derived from T cells, B-cell-depleted T cells, or PBMCs.

Seattle cases were enrolled at active infection and followed longitudinally. The CDR3 length is 17 residues. With V trimmed by 4 bases and J by 4 bases, 7 bases remained unmatched. CDR1 and CDR2 (germline): LNHDA, SQIVND (reference sequence). Per the original methods: By means of reference gene primer amplification, nucleated cell counts were estimated. Assay: immunoSEQ multiplex PCR; the TCRdb copy retains only in-frame clones and omits some. That table supplies the V and J calls and clone size; D and trimming were determined from the DNA. The profile shows 150,000 to 180,000 clones, 75% to 85% of them singletons.

The V gene is TRBV19, the J gene TRBJ2-5; 15 nucleotides align to TRBD2. The specimen sequenced was peripheral blood. The receptor comes from a woman between 55 and 75 years old with COVID-19, enrolled during active disease. The CDR3: CASSNPGLAGGGETQYF. The CDR3 nucleotides read TGTGCCAGTAGTAACCCGGGACTAGCGGGAGGAGGAGAGACCCAGTACTTC.